The 30 T cell receptor beta chains presented below share a single source sample, sequenced in a study of shared clonotypes between healthy human individuals. The protocol was immunoSEQ multiplex PCR, while the TCRdb copy is restricted to in-frame clones and leaves out a portion. The sample includes roughly 450,000 clones, approximately 79% of them seen just once. The source material was PBMCs. These TCRs come from a woman between 40 and 55 years old in good health. Some clones in this sample may be carry-over from other donors' samples.

The chain is built from TRBV5-6 and TRBJ1-2; 9 bases align to TRBD1. The CDR3 has 15 residues. The junction had 8 bases not matched to a gene; V was cut back by 4 bases and J by 4 bases. In germline, CDR1 is SGHDT, CDR2 YYEEEE. CDR3 nucleotides: TGTGCCAGCAGCCTGGGACAGGGATATTTCTATGGCTACACCTTC. It encodes CASSLGQGYFYGYTF. The full variable domain, its missing parts supplied by reference TRBV5-6 and TRBJ1-2, is DAGVTQSPTHLIKTRGQQVTLRCSPKSGHDTVSWYQQALGQGPQFIFQYYEEEERQRGNFPDRFSGHQFPNYSSELNVNALLLGDSALYLCASSLGQGYFYGYTFGSGTRLTVV.

This clone was counted a few times. The chain has TRBV18 and TRBJ2-7; 9 positions match TRBD2. CDR1 is KGHSH and CDR2 is LQKENI in the germline V gene. With V trimmed by 0 bases and J by 6 bases, 6 bases remained unmatched. CDR3 length: 15 amino acids. The CDR3 bases are TGTGCCAGCTCACCACCGGGTAGCGGGAGAGGCGAGCAGTACTTC. Amino acids: CASSPPGSGRGEQYF.

This chain links TRBV7-9 with TRBJ1-2; D not certain. This CDR3 comprises 13 residues. V shed 1 base and J shed 5 bases, with 8 bases lying between them. Germline-derived CDR1 and CDR2 are SEHNR and FQNEAQ (reference sequence). This CDR3 reads CASSLDGPYGYTF. The CDR3 bases are TGTGCCAGCAGCTTAGATGGTCCTTATGGCTACACCTTC.

The J gene is TRBJ2-5, the V gene TRBV9; D is undetermined. This CDR3 is built from 16 residues. V was shortened by 0 bases and J by 2 bases, with 14 bases between the two germline ends. The germline CDR1 and CDR2 sequences are SGDLS and YYNGEE. The CDR3 nucleotides read TGTGCCAGCAGCGTAGAGGTGGGATCGGAACAAGAGACCCAGTACTTC. This encodes CASSVEVGSEQETQYF.

The chain joins TRBV4-2 to TRBJ1-4; TRBD1 might be the D (5 bases). Germline V lookup: CDR1 LGHNA, CDR2 YNFKEQ. With 1 base removed from V and 8 bases from J, the gap between germline ends came to 14 bases. The CDR3 spans 15 residues. CDR3 nucleotide sequence: TGTGCCAGCAGCCAAGCCCAGGGTGTCGGGGAAAAACTGTTTTTT. This encodes CASSQAQGVGEKLFF.

The chain is built from TRBV14 and TRBJ1-3; D gene ambiguous. Germline-derived CDR1 and CDR2 are SGHDN and FVKESK. V lost 1 base, J lost 1 base, and 14 bases lay in between. The CDR3 spans 17 residues. The CDR3 coding sequence is TGTGCCAGCAGCCAAGTATTCGTTGGAGTGTCTGGAAACACCATATATTTT. Residues: CASSQVFVGVSGNTIYF.

The chain uses TRBV4-1 and TRBJ2-1; no reliable D call. V lost 0 bases and J lost 14, with 14 bases in between. Per germline, CDR1 MGHRA and CDR2 YSYEKL. The CDR3 spans 13 residues. The CDR3 reads CASSQDSETSEFF. In DNA, the CDR3 is TGCGCCAGCAGCCAAGATTCGGAGACCTCAGAGTTCTTC.

The chain joins TRBV15 to TRBJ1-5, with D possibly being TRBD1 (6 bases). The length of the CDR3 is 14 residues. V lost 3 bases, J lost 5 bases, and 11 bases lay in between. Germline CDR1 and CDR2: LNHNV and YYDKDF (reference sequence). CDR3 in amino acids: CATSRRDNYQPQHF. The DNA for the CDR3 is TGTGCCACCAGCAGGAGGGACAACTATCAGCCCCAGCATTTT.

This chain links TRBV5-4 with TRBJ2-6; D unclear. Germline V gives CDR1 SGHNT, CDR2 YYREEE (reference sequence). The CDR3 spans 16 residues. Trimming took off 0 bases at V and 1 base at J, with 8 bases between the two ends. CDR3 amino acids: CASSLDPGSGANVLTF. CDR3 coding DNA: TGTGCCAGCAGCTTGGACCCCGGATCTGGGGCCAACGTCCTGACTTTC.

The table lists this clone with many counts. The genes are TRBV11-1 and TRBJ1-2, with 7 bases aligning to TRBD1. V shed 2 bases, J shed 3 bases, and the junction held 0 bases outside the gene matches. Germline V gives CDR1 SGHAT, CDR2 FQDESV (reference sequence). This CDR3 comprises 13 residues. CDR3 region: CASSLQGDYGYTF. DNA for the CDR3: TGTGCCAGCAGCTTACAGGGGGACTATGGCTACACCTTC.

The J gene is TRBJ1-1, the V gene TRBV27; D perhaps matches TRBD1 (6 bases). This CDR3 is 12 amino acids long. The germline CDR1 and CDR2 sequences are MNHEY and SMNVEV (reference sequence). V was pared by 5 bases and J by 6 bases, with 10 bases between. For the CDR3, the DNA is TGTGCCAGCAGTACAGGGTTTGCTGAAGCTTTCTTT. It codes for CASSTGFAEAFF.

The chain carries TRBV6-1 and TRBJ2-3; 9 bases are a match to TRBD1. Germline CDR1 is MNHNS and CDR2 is SASEGT. V was clipped by 10 bases and J by 5 bases; unmatched bases: 10. This CDR3 spans 14 amino acids. The CDR3 region has the DNA TGTGCCACGCAACAGGACAGGGGTCAAGATACGCAGTATTTT. Protein sequence: CATQQDRGQDTQYF.

J is TRBJ2-5 and V is TRBV7-2; D may match TRBD1 or TRBD2 (5 bases each). Trimming shortened V by 5 bases and J by 1 base, and 11 bases separated the two germline ends. Germline CDR1 SGHTA, CDR2 FQGNSA. This CDR3 has 14 amino acids. CDR3 sequence: CASSLRGPQETQYF. For the CDR3, the DNA is TGTGCCAGCAGCCTACGGGGCCCCCAAGAGACCCAGTACTTC.

This clone was seen only once. V and J are TRBV27 and TRBJ2-1, with TRBD2 matching over 12 bases. V lost 5 bases, J lost 0 bases, and 2 bases stayed unmatched. This CDR3 spans 16 amino acids. Germline CDR1 and CDR2: MNHEY and SMNVEV (reference sequence). CDR3 in DNA: TGTGCCAGCAGTCAACTAGCGGGAGGCTCCTACAATGAGCAGTTCTTC. Translated, it gives CASSQLAGGSYNEQFF.

This clone was recorded a few times. The chain recombines TRBV6-1 with TRBJ1-2, with no clear D. Germline CDR1 reads MNHNS; CDR2 reads SASEGT. V lost 8 bases, J lost 4 bases, and 17 bases lay in between. There are 14 residues in the CDR3. The chain's CDR3 is CASRPETRTYGYTF. CDR3 coding DNA: TGTGCCAGCCGTCCGGAGACCAGAACCTATGGCTACACCTTC.

Comment on this clone: The same CDR3 arises from other DNA sequences in this sample as well. The chain recombines TRBV30 with TRBJ1-1; D remains ambiguous. Trimming took off 2 bases at V and 2 bases at J, with 9 bases between the two ends. This CDR3 is built from 13 residues. From germline, CDR1 is GTSNPN and CDR2 SVGIG (reference sequence). The CDR3 reads CAWSRQVNTEAFF. The CDR3, as DNA: TGTGCCTGGAGTAGGCAGGTAAACACTGAAGCTTTCTTT.

The V gene is TRBV11-2, the J gene TRBJ2-1; the D gene is possibly TRBD1 (6 bases). The CDR3 extends over 13 amino acids. V was shortened by 6 bases and J by 5 bases, with 11 bases between the two germline ends. The germline V gene has CDR1 SGHAT and CDR2 FQNNGV. The CDR3 nucleotides are TGTGCCAGCAGAGAGGACAGAAACAATGAGCAGTTCTTC. Amino acids: CASREDRNNEQFF. The full variable domain, rest sourced from reference TRBV11-2 and TRBJ2-1, is EAGVAQSPRYKIIEKRQSVAFWCNPISGHATLYWYQQILGQGPKLLIQFQNNGVVDDSQLPKDRFSAERLKGVDSTLKIQPAKLEDSAVYLCASREDRNNEQFFGPGTRLTVL.

The chain links TRBV27 to TRBJ1-2; a weak D match, TRBD1 (6 bases). Deletions cut 0 bases from V and 6 bases from J, with 14 bases between. The CDR3 length is 15 residues. From germline, CDR1 is MNHEY and CDR2 SMNVEV (reference sequence). The DNA for the CDR3 is TGTGCCAGCAGTTTATCCCTCCCGGGGGCCGATGGCTACACCTTC. Its protein is CASSLSLPGADGYTF.

The V call is TRBV28, the J call TRBJ2-7; D remains unclear. Per the germline V gene, CDR1 is MDHEN and CDR2 is SYDVKM. The V end lost 7 bases, the J end lost 3 bases, and 13 bases lay between the germline ends. The CDR3 covers 13 residues. The CDR3 DNA reads as TGTGCCAGCACGCAGCTTGCCGACTACGAGCAGTACTTC. Its translation: CASTQLADYEQYF.

The chain links TRBV18 to TRBJ2-5; 10 bases are a match to TRBD1. The junction had 9 bases not matched to a gene; V was cut back by 6 bases and J by 5 bases. The CDR3 has 15 amino acids. From germline, CDR1 is KGHSH and CDR2 LQKENI. CDR3 in amino acids: CASSHLPGQGETQYF. The CDR3 bases are TGTGCCAGCTCGCATTTGCCGGGACAGGGGGAGACCCAGTACTTC.

The chain employs TRBV14 and TRBJ2-3, with D possibly TRBD1 on 6 matching bases. The CDR3 has 15 amino acids. Trimming left V 1 base short and J 6 bases short, with 14 bases between. Looked up from germline, CDR1 is SGHDN and CDR2 is FVKESK. CDR3 bases: TGTGCCAGCAGCCAAGCTCAGGGGTTGGGCGATACGCAGTATTTT. This encodes CASSQAQGLGDTQYF.

Many counts were recorded for this clone. V usage is TRBV25-1 and J usage is TRBJ2-1, with a weak D call TRBD2 (5 bases). Germline CDR1 and CDR2: MGHDK and SYGVNS. CDR3 size: 15 residues. V was trimmed by 2 bases and J by 6 bases, leaving 14 bases between them. The CDR3 sequence: CASSEEGPPVNEQFF. The CDR3 coding sequence is TGTGCCAGCAGTGAAGAGGGTCCCCCTGTCAATGAGCAGTTCTTC.

The chain joins TRBV5-1 to TRBJ2-5; 7 bases are a match to TRBD1. V was pared by 2 bases and J by 2 bases, with 6 bases of the junction left unmatched. Germline values: CDR1 SGHRS, CDR2 YFSETQ. CDR3 length equals 15 residues. The CDR3: CASSFRPGQQETQYF. The CDR3 DNA sequence: TGCGCCAGCAGCTTTCGTCCGGGACAGCAAGAGACCCAGTACTTC.

The J gene is TRBJ2-3, the V gene TRBV7-2; no clear D gene. From germline, CDR1 is SGHTA and CDR2 FQGNSA. V was cut by 5 bases and J by 3 bases, with 9 bases left in between. The CDR3 is made up of 13 amino acids. This CDR3 is CASSDLRTDTQYF. DNA for the CDR3: TGTGCCAGCAGCGATCTTCGGACAGATACGCAGTATTTT.

CDR3 in DNA: TGTGCCAGCAGTTTATTTTCCAGGGGTCTCGATACGCAGTATTTT. Its protein product is CASSLFSRGLDTQYF. The chain has TRBV27 and TRBJ2-3, with D perhaps matching TRBD1 (6 bases). Germline CDR1 reads MNHEY; CDR2 reads SMNVEV (reference sequence). This CDR3 region has 15 residues. The V gene lost 1 base and the J gene lost 6 bases, with 14 bases spanning the gap.

CDR3 DNA: TGTGCCAGCAGTCCCCATTTAGGGCCAGCTAACTATGGCTACACCTTC. Translation gives CASSPHLGPANYGYTF. The chain recombines TRBV27 with TRBJ1-2, with unresolved D. The CDR3 runs 16 residues. The ends were cut back, 5 bases at V and 0 bases at J, with 16 bases in the middle. Germline assignment: CDR1 MNHEY and CDR2 SMNVEV (reference sequence).

The gene calls are TRBV5-4 and TRBJ2-5; the match to TRBD2 covers 7 bases. CDR3 length: 14 amino acids. CDR1 is SGHNT, CDR2 YYREEE, per germline (reference sequence). V dropped 0 bases and J dropped 5; count of bases not matched to a gene: 4. For the CDR3, the DNA is TGTGCCAGCAGCTTGGTGGGAGGGCCTGAGACCCAGTACTTC. This translates into CASSLVGGPETQYF.

This sequence joins TRBV10-3 and TRBJ2-7; no reliable D call. The CDR3 has 14 residues. Germline values: CDR1 ENHRY, CDR2 SYGVKD. Trimming shortened V by 0 bases and J by 0 bases, and 6 bases separated the two germline ends. The CDR3 bases are TGTGCCATCAGTGAGTCCGCTCACTCCTACGAGCAGTACTTC. Encoded protein: CAISESAHSYEQYF.

V usage is TRBV11-2 and J usage is TRBJ2-7; the match to TRBD1 covers 7 bases. Germline V gives CDR1 SGHAT, CDR2 FQNNGV. The CDR3 sequence is 14 residues long. J lost 2 bases, V lost 2 bases, and 3 bases had no gene match. In DNA form, the CDR3 reads TGTGCCAGCAGCTTACTGGGACAGACCTACGAGCAGTACTTC. Its protein is CASSLLGQTYEQYF.

The table lists this clone with a count of one. This rearrangement joins TRBV9 to TRBJ2-3; D remains ambiguous. The germline gives CDR1 SGDLS, CDR2 YYNGEE. Trimming took off 4 bases at V and 2 bases at J, with 17 bases between the two ends. CDR3 length: 16 residues. The CDR3 DNA reads as TGTGCCAGCAGCCTCTACCGAGTGGGATACACAGATACGCAGTATTTT. Its protein product is CASSLYRVGYTDTQYF. The full variable domain, in which reference TRBV9 and TRBJ2-3 provide the parts outside the CDR3, is DSGVTQTPKHLITATGQRVTLRCSPRSGDLSVYWYQQSLDQGLQFLIQYYNGEERAKGNILERFSAQQFPDLHSELNLSSLELGDSALYFCASSLYRVGYTDTQYFGPGTRLTVL.